The next 24 T cell receptor beta chains were all read from a single sample in a study of immune heterogeneity within non-small cell lung tumors. As template, the study used bulk tumor genomic DNA at 550 to 650 ng per sample. Biopsies, several per primary tumor and spaced far apart, were collected during surgery. Enrolled patients presented with newly diagnosed, previously untreated non-small cell lung cancer and underwent curative surgery. TCR beta CDR3 was amplified by multiplex PCR using 32 V and 13 J primers. TCRdb called the multiplex PCR reads again in MiXCR, with one record for every CDR3 protein. The table includes 15,000 or so distinct CDR3 sequences, 25% to 35% detected once. Specimen: lung tumor tissue. The receptors here all came from a man aged 40-55 years with non-small cell lung cancer.

This clonotype was seen a few times. Relative to the germline gene, one junction end is altered; a read error may explain this. The CDR3 DNA sequence: TGCGCCAGCGGCTTGGGTCGGGCCAGCGGGAGTATTGAGCAGTTCTTC. This gives the protein CASGLGRASGSIEQFF. The rearrangement links TRBV5-1 to TRBJ2-1, with 8 nucleotides matching TRBD2. The CDR3 is made up of 16 amino acids. The germline V gene encodes CDR1 SGHRS and CDR2 YFSETQ.

There are many counts of this clonotype. The rearrangement uses TRBV5-1 and TRBJ2-7; no reliable D call. The CDR3 spans 12 residues. Trimming cost V 2 bases and J 3 bases, with 6 bases left between them. Germline lookup yields CDR1 SGHRS and CDR2 YFSETQ. As DNA, the CDR3 is TGCGCCAGCAGCTTATTCAGCTACGAGCAGTACTTC. Translation: CASSLFSYEQYF.

This clonotype was counted many times. The gene calls are TRBV12-3 or TRBV12-4 and TRBJ1-5; 9 nucleotides line up with TRBD1. With 5 bases clipped from V and 6 bases from J, the junction kept 8 bases outside the gene matches. CDR3 size: 15 residues. In DNA, the CDR3 is TGTGCCAGCAGTCCAACAGGGGGCGCGGCTCAGCCCCAGCATTTT. Residues: CASSPTGGAAQPQHF.

A word on this clonotype: This sequence may be a read error, since a much larger clone differs from it by one base. The chain joins TRBV28 to TRBJ1-1, with D uncertain. Germline CDR1 is MDHEN and CDR2 is SYDVKM. The CDR3 contains 12 residues. The CDR3 coding sequence is TGTGCCACCAGTTTATCCTTCACTGAAGCTTTCTTT. The encoded protein is CATSLSFTEAFF.

The V call is TRBV18, the J call TRBJ2-7; D unclear. The length of the CDR3 is 14 residues. From germline, CDR1 is KGHSH and CDR2 LQKENI. The ends were cut back, 8 bases at V and 6 bases at J, with 20 bases in the middle. CDR3 region: CASPDLGLQSEQYF. The CDR3 coding sequence is TGTGCCAGCCCCGACCTAGGGTTACAGTCCGAGCAGTACTTC.

This clonotype appeared many times. The genes are TRBV18 and TRBJ2-7; weak D call: TRBD1 (6 bases). Germline V gene lookup returns CDR1 KGHSH and CDR2 LQKENI. V shed 4 bases and J shed 2 bases, with 12 bases lying between them. The CDR3 sequence is 14 residues long. The chain's CDR3 is CASSLGTWTYEQYF. The CDR3 DNA follows: TGTGCCAGCTCACTCGGGACATGGACCTACGAGCAGTACTTC. Combining the CDR3 with reference TRBV18 and TRBJ2-7 gives the whole variable domain NAGVMQNPRHLVRRRGQEARLRCSPMKGHSHVYWYRQLPEEGLKFMVYLQKENIIDESGMPKERFSAEFPKEGPSILRIQQVVRGDSAAYFCASSLGTWTYEQYFGPGTRLTVT.

This clonotype was counted many times. The V call is TRBV7-2, the J call TRBJ1-4; D perhaps matches TRBD1 (5 bases). V lost 4 bases and J 0 bases, leaving 18 bases between the germline ends. CDR1 SGHTA and CDR2 FQGNSA come from the germline V gene. The CDR3 is 18 residues long. The CDR3 loop is CASSSRLAGIATNEKLFF. The CDR3 nucleotides read TGTGCCAGCAGCTCCCGGCTGGCAGGGATTGCAACTAATGAAAAACTGTTTTTT.

There are many counts of this clonotype. V usage is TRBV20-1 and J usage is TRBJ2-7; 14 bases line up with TRBD2. The CDR3 has 15 residues. With V trimmed by 6 bases and J by 5 bases, 9 bases remained unmatched. The germline CDR1 and CDR2 sequences are DFQATT and SNEGSKA (reference sequence). CDR3 in DNA: TGCAGTGCCCAGACTAGCGGGAGGGCGGTAAACGAGCAGTACTTC. Residues: CSAQTSGRAVNEQYF.

To note about this clonotype: This may come from a read error, since a much larger clone is one base off. J is TRBJ2-1 and V is TRBV2; D is undetermined. CDR3 length equals 13 residues. The germline gives CDR1 SNHLY, CDR2 FYNNEI. CDR3 amino acids: CASRGSAYNGQFF. Here the CDR3 DNA reads TGTGCCAGCAGGGGCAGCGCCTACAATGGGCAGTTCTTC. Based on the CDR3 plus reference TRBV2 and TRBJ2-1, the full variable domain is EPEVTQTPSHQVTQMGQEVILRCVPISNHLYFYWYRQILGQKVEFLVSFYNNEISEKSEIFDDQFSVERPDGSNFTLKIRSTKLEDSAMYFCASRGSAYNGQFFGPGTRLTVL.

This clonotype has ten or more counts. The V and J genes are TRBV10-3 and TRBJ2-7, with 11 bases aligning to TRBD2. Per germline, CDR1 ENHRY and CDR2 SYGVKD. V trimming: 6 bases; J trimming: 3 bases; junction bases outside the gene matches: 4. This CDR3 is built from 14 residues. The CDR3 here is CAIRSTSGIYEQYF. DNA for the CDR3: TGTGCCATCAGGTCGACTAGCGGGATCTACGAGCAGTACTTC.

This chain connects TRBV27 to TRBJ1-1; no clear D gene. Germline CDR1 MNHEY, CDR2 SMNVEV (reference sequence). The germline V and J ends were trimmed by 2 bases and 4 bases, with 8 bases remaining between them. The CDR3 runs to 13 residues. The CDR3 spells CASSLVRGTEAFF. CDR3 DNA: TGTGCCAGCAGTTTAGTTAGAGGCACTGAAGCTTTCTTT.

With respect to this clonotype: One junction end disagrees with the germline gene, perhaps due to a read error. V and J are TRBV11-3 and TRBJ2-7, with a possible D match to TRBD1 (5 bases). Germline V gene data show CDR1 as SGHNT and CDR2 as YENEEA. This CDR3 contains 14 residues. The CDR3: CASSLTGGPYEQHF. The CDR3 region has the DNA TGTGCCAGCAGCTTAACAGGCGGACCCTACGAGCAGCACTTC.

This clonotype was seen a few times. The genes are TRBV5-1 and TRBJ2-3; D gene ambiguous. Germline V gene sequence: CDR1 SGHRS, CDR2 YFSETQ. V dropped 0 bases and J dropped 2 bases, with 7 bases sitting between them. This CDR3 has 14 residues. The CDR3 DNA reads TGCGCCAGCAGCTTGGGCTCAATCACAGATACGCAGTATTTT. The encoded protein is CASSLGSITDTQYF.

By its share, this clonotype is medium-sized (0.01 to 0.1%). The chain is built from TRBV27 and TRBJ1-2; possibly TRBD1 for D (6 bases). V dropped 2 bases and J dropped 4 bases, with 14 bases sitting between them. CDR1 and CDR2 from the germline V gene are MNHEY and SMNVEV (reference sequence). CDR3 length equals 15 residues. The CDR3 bases are TGTGCCAGCAGTTTACAACAGGGTCTTCCCTATGGCTACACCTTC. Translating gives CASSLQQGLPYGYTF.

By proportion, this clonotype is medium-sized. The chain joins TRBV6-1 to TRBJ1-2, with 7 nucleotides matching TRBD1. The CDR3 has 16 amino acids. Germline loops: CDR1 MNHNS, CDR2 SASEGT. Trimming took 5 bases from V and 1 from J; bases not matched to a gene: 10. The CDR3 loop is CASSRPTGTINYGYTF. The CDR3 DNA sequence: TGTGCCAGCAGTCGTCCGACAGGGACCATTAACTATGGCTACACCTTC.

This clonotype occurred many times. V usage is TRBV6-5 and J usage is TRBJ1-2; tentatively, D is TRBD1 (5 bases). This CDR3 spans 15 amino acids. The germline V gene has CDR1 MNHEY and CDR2 SVGAGI. V was shortened by 0 bases and J by 4 bases, with 12 bases between the two germline ends. In DNA, the CDR3 is TGTGCCAGCAGTTACTCGACGGGACCGAGCTATGGCTACACCTTC. It yields the protein CASSYSTGPSYGYTF.

This clonotype showed up just a few times. The V gene is TRBV4-1, the J gene TRBJ2-1, with 8 bases lining up with TRBD2. The CDR3 consists of 16 residues. CDR1 and CDR2 from the germline V gene are MGHRA and YSYEKL. V lost 1 base to trimming and J lost 7 bases; unmatched junction nucleotides: 9. The CDR3 nucleotides read TGCGCCAGCAGCCAAGCGGGGGGCGGGGGGAGGAATGAGCAGTTCTTC. This codes for CASSQAGGGGRNEQFF.

This clonotype ranks as medium-sized. This chain connects TRBV10-2 to TRBJ1-6; possibly TRBD1 for D (6 bases). V was clipped by 3 bases and J by 7 bases, with 10 bases between them. The CDR3 totals 14 residues. Germline-derived CDR1 and CDR2 are WSHSY and SAAADI. The CDR3 protein is CASSDSGVNSPLHF. CDR3 DNA: TGCGCCAGCAGTGACTCAGGGGTAAATTCACCCCTCCACTTT.

This clonotype was found once. This sequence may be a read error, since a much larger clone differs from it by one base. This chain uses TRBV15 with TRBJ1-3, with a weak D call TRBD1 (6 bases). CDR1 and CDR2 from the germline V gene are LNHNV and YYDKDF (reference sequence). The CDR3 runs to 17 residues. This CDR3 is CATTRDGGGARGNTIYF. The CDR3 DNA follows: TGTGCCACCACCAGAGATGGCGGGGGGGCGCGAGGAAACACCATATATTTT.

This clonotype was picked up many times. The genes are TRBV6-6 and TRBJ1-3, with 9 bases lining up with TRBD1. V lost 2 bases, J lost 5 bases, and 10 bases stayed unmatched. Germline CDR1 MNHNY, CDR2 SVGAGI (reference sequence). The CDR3 is 17 amino acids. In DNA form, the CDR3 reads TGTGCCAGCAGTTACCTGCGGGATACAGGGGGCAGAAACACCATATATTTT. This encodes CASSYLRDTGGRNTIYF.

This clonotype has just a few counts. The chain carries TRBV3-1 and TRBJ2-7; possibly TRBD2 for D (6 bases). V lost 4 bases, J lost 2 bases, and 18 bases lay in between. Germline assignment: CDR1 LGHDT and CDR2 YNNKEL (reference sequence). The CDR3 is 16 residues long. CDR3 protein: CASSPRQGGIAYEQYF. The CDR3 region has the DNA TGTGCCAGCAGCCCACGACAAGGCGGGATCGCCTACGAGCAGTACTTC.

The J gene is TRBJ1-4, the V gene TRBV18; no reliable D call. Germline V CDR1 and CDR2: KGHSH, LQKENI. V shed 5 bases and J shed 4 bases, with 11 bases lying between them. CDR3 length: 14 residues. As DNA, the CDR3 is TGTGCCAGCTCAACCACGGGTGGTAATGAAAAACTGTTTTTT. Translation: CASSTTGGNEKLFF.

This clonotype occurred once. With a much larger clone just one base away, this may be a read error. The chain joins TRBV5-1 to TRBJ2-1; D perhaps matches TRBD2 (6 bases). In germline, CDR1 is SGHRS, CDR2 YFSETQ. This CDR3 contains 16 residues. CDR3 DNA sequence: TGCGCCAGCAGCTTCGGCGGGACGCCCTCCTACAATGAGCAGTTATTC. It codes for CASSFGGTPSYNEQLF.

Points on this clonotype: This may arise from a read error, as a much more abundant clone is one base away. V is TRBV12-5 and J is TRBJ1-5; D uncertain. CDR3 length: 15 amino acids. CDR1 and CDR2 from the germline V gene are LGHNT and FRNRAP. This CDR3 is CASGLSEVGNHPQHF. The CDR3 bases are TGTGCTAGTGGTTTAAGCGAGGTTGGGAATCATCCCCAGCATTTT.